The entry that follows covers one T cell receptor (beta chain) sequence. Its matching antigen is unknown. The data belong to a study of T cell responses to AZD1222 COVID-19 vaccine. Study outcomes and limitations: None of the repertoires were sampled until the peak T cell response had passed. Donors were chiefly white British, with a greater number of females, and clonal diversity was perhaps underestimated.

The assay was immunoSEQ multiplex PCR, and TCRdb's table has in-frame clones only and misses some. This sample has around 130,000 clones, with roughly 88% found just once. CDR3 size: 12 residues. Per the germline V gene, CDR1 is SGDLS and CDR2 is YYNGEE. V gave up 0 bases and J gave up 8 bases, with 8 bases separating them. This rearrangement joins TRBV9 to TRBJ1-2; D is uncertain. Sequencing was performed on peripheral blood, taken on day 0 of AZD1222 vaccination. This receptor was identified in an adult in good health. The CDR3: CASSVDVDGYTF. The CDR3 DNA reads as TGTGCCAGCAGCGTAGATGTTGACGGCTACACCTTC.